This T cell receptor beta chain was sequenced during a study of cytomegalovirus exposure and HLA in healthy donors. Amplification used 60 Vbeta primers and 13 Jbeta primers. Produced via immunoSEQ multiplex PCR; TCRdb's table is partial and in-frame only. The data contain around 170,000 clones, 80% of them singletons. Germline V gene lookup returns CDR1 MNHEY and CDR2 SVGAGI. CDR3 length equals 15 residues. V lost 6 bases and J lost 0; bases outside the gene matches: 7. Study-wide results and caveats: It was only CMV serostatus that was available as immune exposure information. A later analysis showed HLA-associated TCR beta chains outstripping equally common others in clonal expansion.

In the case of this clone: Antigen: not known.

The sequence derives from a man aged 40-49 years in good health and CMV-seronegative. Sequencing input: PBMCs. V is TRBV6-5 and J is TRBJ1-1, with TRBD1 matching 7 bases. The CDR3 is CASRRGQGMNTEAFF. The CDR3 DNA reads as TGTGCCAGCAGGAGGGGGCAGGGTATGAACACTGAAGCTTTCTTT.